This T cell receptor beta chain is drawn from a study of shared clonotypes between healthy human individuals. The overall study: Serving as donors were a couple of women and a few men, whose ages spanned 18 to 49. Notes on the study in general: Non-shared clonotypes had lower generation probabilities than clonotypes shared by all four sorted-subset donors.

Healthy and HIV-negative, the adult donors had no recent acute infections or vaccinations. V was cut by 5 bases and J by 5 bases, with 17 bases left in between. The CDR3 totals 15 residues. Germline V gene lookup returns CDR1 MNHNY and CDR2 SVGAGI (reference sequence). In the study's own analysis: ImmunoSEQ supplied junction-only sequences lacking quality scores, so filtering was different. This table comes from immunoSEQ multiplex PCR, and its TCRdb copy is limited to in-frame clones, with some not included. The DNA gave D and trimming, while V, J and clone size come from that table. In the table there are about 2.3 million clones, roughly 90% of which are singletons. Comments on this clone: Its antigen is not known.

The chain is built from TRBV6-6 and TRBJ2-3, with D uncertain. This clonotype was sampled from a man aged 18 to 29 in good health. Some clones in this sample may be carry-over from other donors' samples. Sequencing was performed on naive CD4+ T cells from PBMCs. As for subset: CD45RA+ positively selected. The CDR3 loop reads CASSQMPALIDTQYF. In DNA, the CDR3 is TGTGCCAGCAGTCAGATGCCAGCATTAATAGATACGCAGTATTTT.